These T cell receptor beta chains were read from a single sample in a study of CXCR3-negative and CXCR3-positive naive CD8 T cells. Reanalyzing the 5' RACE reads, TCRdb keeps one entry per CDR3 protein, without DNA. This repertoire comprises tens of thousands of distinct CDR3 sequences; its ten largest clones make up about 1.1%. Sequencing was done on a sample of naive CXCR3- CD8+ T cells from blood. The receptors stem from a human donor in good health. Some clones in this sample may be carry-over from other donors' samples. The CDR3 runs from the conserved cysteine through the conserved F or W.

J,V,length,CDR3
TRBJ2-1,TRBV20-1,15,CSAGGLAGDYNEQFF
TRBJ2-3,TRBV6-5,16,CASSYNHRDPQDTQYF
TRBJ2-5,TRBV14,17,CASSSRPGLAAKETQYF
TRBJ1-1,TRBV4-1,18,CASSQDPPTGLMNKESFF
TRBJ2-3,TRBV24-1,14,CATSGSGRADTQYF
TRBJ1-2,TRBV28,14,CASSPLGSLYGYTF
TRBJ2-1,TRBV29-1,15,CSVEGSDQGNNEQFF
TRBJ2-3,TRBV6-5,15,CASSATGTSGDTQYF
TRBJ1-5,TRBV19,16,CASSIGPGQWDQPQHF
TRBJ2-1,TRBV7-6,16,CASSLALGEGPNEHFF
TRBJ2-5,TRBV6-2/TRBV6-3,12,CASSLEEETQYF
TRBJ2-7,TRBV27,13,CASSLSSLYEQYF
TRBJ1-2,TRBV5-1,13,CASSYGTGFGYTF
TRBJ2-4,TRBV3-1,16,CASSQDLGIAKNIQYF
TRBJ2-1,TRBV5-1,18,CASRAGTSGGLSYNEQFF